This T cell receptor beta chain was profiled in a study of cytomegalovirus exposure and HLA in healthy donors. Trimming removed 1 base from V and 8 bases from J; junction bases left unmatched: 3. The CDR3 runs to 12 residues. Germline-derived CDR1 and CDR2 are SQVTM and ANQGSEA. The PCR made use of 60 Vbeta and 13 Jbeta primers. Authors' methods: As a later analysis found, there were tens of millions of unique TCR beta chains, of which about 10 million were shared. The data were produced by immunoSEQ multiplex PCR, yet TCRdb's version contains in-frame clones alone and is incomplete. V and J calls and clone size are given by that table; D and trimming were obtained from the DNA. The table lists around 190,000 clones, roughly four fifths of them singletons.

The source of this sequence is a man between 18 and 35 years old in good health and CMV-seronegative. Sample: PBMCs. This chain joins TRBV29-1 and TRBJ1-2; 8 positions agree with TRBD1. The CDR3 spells CSVEVTGEGYTF. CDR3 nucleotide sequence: TGCAGCGTTGAAGTGACAGGGGAGGGCTACACCTTC. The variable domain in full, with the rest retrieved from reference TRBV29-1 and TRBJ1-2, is SAVISQKPSRDICQRGTSLTIQCQVDSQVTMMFWYRQQPGQSLTLIATANQGSEATYESGFVIDKFPISRPNLTFSTLTVSNMSPEDSSIYLCSVEVTGEGYTFGSGTRLTVV.